This TCR beta chain is drawn from a study of technical replicates of blood from a few donors. The method was immunoSEQ multiplex PCR; TCRdb's version includes in-frame clones alone and lacks a portion of them. The sample records roughly 100,000 clones, more than 85% being singletons. This CDR3 comprises 12 residues. Germline loops: CDR1 SGHTA, CDR2 FQGNSA. V was cut by 5 bases and J by 9 bases, with 13 bases left in between. Sequencing was performed on T cells isolated from PBMCs. The chain combines TRBV7-2 with TRBJ2-5; D unclear. The TCR originated in a human donor in good health. CDR3 bases: TGTGCCAGCAGCGAAGTTATACGGTCCCAGTACTTC. Its protein product is CASSEVIRSQYF.